This T cell receptor (beta chain) was documented in a study of CD8+ T cells in alopecia areata. RNA was isolated and reverse transcribed to cDNA, the sequencing template. Data came from immunoSEQ multiplex PCR; TCRdb stores just in-frame clones and leaves some out. The profile shows around 300,000 clones, around 64% of them singletons. This clone was picked up a small number of times. Regarding treatment: oral pan-JAK inhibitor, 5-10 mg twice daily. CDR3 length equals 12 residues. The germline CDR1 and CDR2 sequences are SGHDT and YYEEEE. Trimming cost V 2 bases and J 11 bases, with 12 bases left between them.

Source: CD4+ T cells sorted from blood, taken around week 54, from a patient treated with tofacitinib. The genes are TRBV5-6 and TRBJ2-3; D is possibly TRBD1 (5 bases). The sequence derives from a human donor with alopecia areata. CDR3 nucleotide sequence: TGTGCCAGCAGCTTCCAGGGCATGGGGCAGTATTTT. Its protein is CASSFQGMGQYF.